This T cell receptor (beta chain) emerged from a study of blood T cell repertoires in COVID-19. Across the whole study: Both acute and convalescent COVID-19 samples were obtained from the United States, Italy and Spain. Sources were T cells, B-cell-depleted T cells, or PBMCs; the material itself was cDNA or gDNA.

Only in-frame clones appear in the TCRdb table, and some are missing; sequencing was by immunoSEQ multiplex PCR. Here the sample spans 55,000 to 80,000 clones, 88% being singletons. Sample: peripheral blood. The sequence came from a woman aged 60-70 years with acute or convalescent COVID-19.

The CDR3 nucleotides read TGTGCCAGCAGCGCAGCGACAGGGTGGGGAGAAAAACTGTTTTTT. Translating it yields CASSAATGWGEKLFF. This chain uses TRBV9 with TRBJ1-4; the match to TRBD1 covers 7 bases. Per the germline V gene, CDR1 is SGDLS and CDR2 is YYNGEE. Trimming at V came to 3 bases and at J to 8 bases, leaving 10 bases not matched to a gene. The CDR3 extends over 15 amino acids.